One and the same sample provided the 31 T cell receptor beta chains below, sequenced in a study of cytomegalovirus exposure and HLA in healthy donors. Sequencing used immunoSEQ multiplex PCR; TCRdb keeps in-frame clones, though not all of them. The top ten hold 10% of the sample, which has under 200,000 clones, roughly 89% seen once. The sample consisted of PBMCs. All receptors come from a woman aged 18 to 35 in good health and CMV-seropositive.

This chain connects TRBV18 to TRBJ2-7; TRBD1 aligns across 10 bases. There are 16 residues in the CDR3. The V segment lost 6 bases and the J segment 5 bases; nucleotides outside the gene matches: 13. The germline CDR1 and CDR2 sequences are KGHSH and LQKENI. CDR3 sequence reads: CASSLLTGQGRNEQYF. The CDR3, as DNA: TGTGCCAGCTCGCTTCTGACGGGACAGGGGAGAAACGAGCAGTACTTC. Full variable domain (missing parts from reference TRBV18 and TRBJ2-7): NAGVMQNPRHLVRRRGQEARLRCSPMKGHSHVYWYRQLPEEGLKFMVYLQKENIIDESGMPKERFSAEFPKEGPSILRIQQVVRGDSAAYFCASSLLTGQGRNEQYFGPGTRLTVT.

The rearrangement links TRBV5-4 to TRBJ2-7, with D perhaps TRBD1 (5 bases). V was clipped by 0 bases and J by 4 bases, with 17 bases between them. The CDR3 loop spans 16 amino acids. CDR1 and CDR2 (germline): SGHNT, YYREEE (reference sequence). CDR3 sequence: CASSLDRGLRSYEQYF. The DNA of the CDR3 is TGTGCCAGCAGCTTGGATAGGGGCCTTAGAAGTTACGAGCAGTACTTC.

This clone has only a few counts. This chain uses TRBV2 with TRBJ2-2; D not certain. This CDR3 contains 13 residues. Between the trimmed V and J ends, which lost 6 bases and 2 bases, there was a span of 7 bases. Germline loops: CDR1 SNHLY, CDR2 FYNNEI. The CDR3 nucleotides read TGTGCCAGCAGGCGTTCTAACACCGGGGAGCTGTTTTTT. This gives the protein CASRRSNTGELFF.

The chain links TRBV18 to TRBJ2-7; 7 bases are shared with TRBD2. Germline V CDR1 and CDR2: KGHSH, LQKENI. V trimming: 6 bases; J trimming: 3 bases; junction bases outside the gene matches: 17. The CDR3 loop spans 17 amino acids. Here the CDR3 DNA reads TGTGCCAGCTCCATGCTCGGCCCTAATCGCGGGGGCTACGAGCAGTACTTC. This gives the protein CASSMLGPNRGGYEQYF. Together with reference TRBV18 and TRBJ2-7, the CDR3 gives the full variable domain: NAGVMQNPRHLVRRRGQEARLRCSPMKGHSHVYWYRQLPEEGLKFMVYLQKENIIDESGMPKERFSAEFPKEGPSILRIQQVVRGDSAAYFCASSMLGPNRGGYEQYFGPGTRLTVT.

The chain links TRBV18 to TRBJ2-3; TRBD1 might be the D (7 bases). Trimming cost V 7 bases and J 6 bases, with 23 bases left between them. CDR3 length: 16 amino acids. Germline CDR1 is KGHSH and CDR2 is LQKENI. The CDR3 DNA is TGTGCCAGCTGGCGGAGACAGGGAGGAGTTTGGGATACGCAGTATTTT. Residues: CASWRRQGGVWDTQYF.

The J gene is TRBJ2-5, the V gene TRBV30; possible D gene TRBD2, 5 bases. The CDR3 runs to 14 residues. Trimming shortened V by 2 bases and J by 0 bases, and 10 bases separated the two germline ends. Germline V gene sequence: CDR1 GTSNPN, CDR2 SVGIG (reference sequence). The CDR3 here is CAWSTPGNQETQYF. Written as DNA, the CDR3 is TGTGCCTGGAGTACACCGGGAAACCAAGAGACCCAGTACTTC.

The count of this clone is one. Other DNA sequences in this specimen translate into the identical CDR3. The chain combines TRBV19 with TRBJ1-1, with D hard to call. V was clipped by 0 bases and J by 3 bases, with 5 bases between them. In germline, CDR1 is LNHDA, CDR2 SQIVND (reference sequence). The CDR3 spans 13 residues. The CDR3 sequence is CASSIDRDTEAFF. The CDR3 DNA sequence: TGTGCCAGTAGTATAGATAGAGACACTGAAGCTTTCTTT. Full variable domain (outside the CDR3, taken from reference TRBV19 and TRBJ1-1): DGGITQSPKYLFRKEGQNVTLSCEQNLNHDAMYWYRQDPGQGLRLIYYSQIVNDFQKGDIAEGYSVSREKKESFPLTVTSAQKNPTAFYLCASSIDRDTEAFFGQGTRLTVV.

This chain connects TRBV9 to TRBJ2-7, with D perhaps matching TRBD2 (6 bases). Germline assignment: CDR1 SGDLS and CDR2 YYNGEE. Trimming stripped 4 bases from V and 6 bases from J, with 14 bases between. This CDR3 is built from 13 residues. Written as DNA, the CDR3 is TGTGCCAGCAGCCCTATGACTAGTCTCGAGCAGTACTTC. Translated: CASSPMTSLEQYF.

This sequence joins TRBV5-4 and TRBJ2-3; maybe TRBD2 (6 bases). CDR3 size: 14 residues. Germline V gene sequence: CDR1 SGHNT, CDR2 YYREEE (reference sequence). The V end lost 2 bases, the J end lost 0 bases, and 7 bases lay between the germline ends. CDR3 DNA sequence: TGTGCCAGCAGCTTTCGGGGGAGCACAGATACGCAGTATTTT. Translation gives CASSFRGSTDTQYF.

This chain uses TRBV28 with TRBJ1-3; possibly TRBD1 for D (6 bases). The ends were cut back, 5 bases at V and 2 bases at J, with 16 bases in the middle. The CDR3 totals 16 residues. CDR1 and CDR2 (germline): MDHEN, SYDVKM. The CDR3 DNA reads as TGTGCCAGCAGTCCCTTGACAGGTCTTGCTGGAAACACCATATATTTT. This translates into CASSPLTGLAGNTIYF. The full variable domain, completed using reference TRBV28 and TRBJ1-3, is DVKVTQSSRYLVKRTGEKVFLECVQDMDHENMFWYRQDPGLGLRLIYFSYDVKMKEKGDIPEGYSVSREKKERFSLILESASTNQTSMYLCASSPLTGLAGNTIYFGEGSWLTVV.

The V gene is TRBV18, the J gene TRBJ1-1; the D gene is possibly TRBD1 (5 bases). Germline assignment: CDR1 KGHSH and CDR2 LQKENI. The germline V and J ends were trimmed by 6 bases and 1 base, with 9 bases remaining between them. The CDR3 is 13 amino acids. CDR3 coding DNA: TGTGCCAGCTCCGGGGGGGAGAACACTGAAGCTTTCTTT. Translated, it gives CASSGGENTEAFF.

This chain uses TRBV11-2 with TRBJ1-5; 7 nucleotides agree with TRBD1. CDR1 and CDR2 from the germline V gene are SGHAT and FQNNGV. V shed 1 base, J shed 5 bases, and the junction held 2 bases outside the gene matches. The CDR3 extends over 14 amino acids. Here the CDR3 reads CASSLGGGDQPQHF. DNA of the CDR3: TGTGCCAGCAGCTTAGGAGGGGGCGATCAGCCCCAGCATTTT.

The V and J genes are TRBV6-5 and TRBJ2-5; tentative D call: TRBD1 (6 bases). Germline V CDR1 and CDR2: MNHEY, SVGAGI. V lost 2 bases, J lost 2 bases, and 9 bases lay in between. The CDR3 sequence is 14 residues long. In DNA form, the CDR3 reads TGTGCCAGCAGTTACACGAGGGGGCAAGAGACCCAGTACTTC. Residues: CASSYTRGQETQYF.

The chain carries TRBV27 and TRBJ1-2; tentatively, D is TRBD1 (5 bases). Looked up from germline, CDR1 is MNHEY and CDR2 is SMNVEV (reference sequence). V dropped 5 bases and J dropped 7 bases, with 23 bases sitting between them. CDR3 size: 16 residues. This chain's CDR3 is CASSHGPATGFSGYTF. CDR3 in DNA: TGTGCCAGCAGTCACGGACCCGCAACAGGCTTCTCTGGCTACACCTTC.

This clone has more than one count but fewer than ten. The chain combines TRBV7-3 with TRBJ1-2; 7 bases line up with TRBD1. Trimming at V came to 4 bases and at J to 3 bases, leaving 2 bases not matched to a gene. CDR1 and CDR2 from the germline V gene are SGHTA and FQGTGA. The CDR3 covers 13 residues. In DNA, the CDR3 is TGTGCCAGCAGCTACGGACAGGACTATGGCTACACCTTC. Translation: CASSYGQDYGYTF.

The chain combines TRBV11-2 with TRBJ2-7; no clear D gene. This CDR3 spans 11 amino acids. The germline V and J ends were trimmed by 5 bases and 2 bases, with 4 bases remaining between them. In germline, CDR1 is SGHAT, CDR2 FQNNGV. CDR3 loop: CASSPAYEQYF. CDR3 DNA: TGTGCCAGCAGCCCTGCCTACGAGCAGTACTTC.

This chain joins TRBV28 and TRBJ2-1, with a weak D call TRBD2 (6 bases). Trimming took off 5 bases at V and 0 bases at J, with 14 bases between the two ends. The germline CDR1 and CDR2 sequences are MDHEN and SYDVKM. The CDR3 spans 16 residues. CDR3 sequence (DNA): TGTGCCAGCAGTCCGGGGACTCTTCGCTCCTACAATGAGCAGTTCTTC. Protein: CASSPGTLRSYNEQFF.

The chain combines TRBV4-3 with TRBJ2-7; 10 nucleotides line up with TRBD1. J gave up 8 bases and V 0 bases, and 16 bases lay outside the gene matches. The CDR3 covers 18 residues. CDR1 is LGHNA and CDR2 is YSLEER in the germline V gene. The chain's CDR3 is CASSQEYRIGTGEFQQYF. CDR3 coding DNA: TGCGCCAGCAGCCAAGAATACCGGATCGGGACAGGGGAATTCCAGCAGTACTTC.

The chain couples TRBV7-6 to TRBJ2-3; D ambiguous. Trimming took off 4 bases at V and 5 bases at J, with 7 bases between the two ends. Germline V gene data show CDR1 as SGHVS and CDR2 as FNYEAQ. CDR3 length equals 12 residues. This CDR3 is CASSYGGDTQYF. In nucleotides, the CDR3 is TGTGCCAGCAGCTACGGTGGAGATACGCAGTATTTT. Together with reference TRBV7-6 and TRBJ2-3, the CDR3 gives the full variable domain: GAGVSQSPRYKVTKRGQDVALRCDPISGHVSLYWYRQALGQGPEFLTYFNYEAQQDKSGLPNDRFSAERPEGSISTLTIQRTEQRDSAMYRCASSYGGDTQYFGPGTRLTVL.

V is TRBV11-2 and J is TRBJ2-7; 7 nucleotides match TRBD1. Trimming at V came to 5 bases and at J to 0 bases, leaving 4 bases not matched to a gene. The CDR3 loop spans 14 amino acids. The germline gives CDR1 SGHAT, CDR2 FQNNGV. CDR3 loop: CASSGRDSSYEQYF. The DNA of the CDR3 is TGTGCCAGCAGCGGCCGGGACAGCTCCTACGAGCAGTACTTC.

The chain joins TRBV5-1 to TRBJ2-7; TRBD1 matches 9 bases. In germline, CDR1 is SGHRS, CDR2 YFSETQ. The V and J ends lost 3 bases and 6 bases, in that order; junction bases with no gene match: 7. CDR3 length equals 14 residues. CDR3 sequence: CASSSGTGLFEQYF. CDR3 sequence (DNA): TGCGCCAGCAGCTCAGGGACAGGGCTCTTCGAGCAGTACTTC. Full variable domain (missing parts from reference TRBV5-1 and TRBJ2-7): KAGVTQTPRYLIKTRGQQVTLSCSPISGHRSVSWYQQTPGQGLQFLFEYFSETQRNKGNFPGRFSGRQFSNSRSEMNVSTLELGDSALYLCASSSGTGLFEQYFGPGTRLTVT.

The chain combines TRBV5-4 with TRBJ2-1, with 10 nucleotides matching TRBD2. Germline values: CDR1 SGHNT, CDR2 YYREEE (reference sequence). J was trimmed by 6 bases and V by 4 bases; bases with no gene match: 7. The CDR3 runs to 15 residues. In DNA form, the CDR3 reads TGTGCCAGCAGCCCAGCGGGAGGGCCTGGCAATGAGCAGTTCTTC. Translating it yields CASSPAGGPGNEQFF.

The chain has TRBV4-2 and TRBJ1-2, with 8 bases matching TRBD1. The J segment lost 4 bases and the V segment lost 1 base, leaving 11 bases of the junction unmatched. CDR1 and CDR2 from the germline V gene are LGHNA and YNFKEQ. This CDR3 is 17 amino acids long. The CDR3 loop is CASSQATIPDRVYGYTF. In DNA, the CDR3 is TGTGCCAGCAGCCAAGCGACTATTCCGGACAGGGTCTATGGCTACACCTTC.

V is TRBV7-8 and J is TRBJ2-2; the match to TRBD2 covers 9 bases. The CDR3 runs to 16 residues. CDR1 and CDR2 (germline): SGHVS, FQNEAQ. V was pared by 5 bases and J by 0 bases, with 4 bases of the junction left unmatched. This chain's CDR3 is CASSARLAANTGELFF. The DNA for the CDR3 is TGTGCCAGCAGCGCAAGACTAGCGGCGAACACCGGGGAGCTGTTTTTT.

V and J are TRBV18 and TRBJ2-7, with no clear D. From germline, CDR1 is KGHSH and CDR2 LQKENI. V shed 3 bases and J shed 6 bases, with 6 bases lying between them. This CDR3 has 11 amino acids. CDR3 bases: TGTGCCAGCTCACCGAGTGCCGAGCAGTACTTC. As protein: CASSPSAEQYF.

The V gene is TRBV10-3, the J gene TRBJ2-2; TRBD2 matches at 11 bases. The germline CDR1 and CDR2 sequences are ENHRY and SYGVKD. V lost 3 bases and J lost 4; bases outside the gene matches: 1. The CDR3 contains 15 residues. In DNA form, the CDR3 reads TGTGCCATCAGTGAAGGGACTAGCGGCACCGGGGAGCTGTTTTTT. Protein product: CAISEGTSGTGELFF.

The chain's CDR3 is CASRAGGGPGSYEQYF. CDR3 coding DNA: TGTGCCAGCAGGGCCGGGGGGGGCCCTGGGAGCTACGAGCAGTACTTC. The chain is built from TRBV6-6 and TRBJ2-7, with TRBD2 matching over 8 bases. From germline, CDR1 is MNHNY and CDR2 SVGAGI (reference sequence). J gave up 3 bases and V 6 bases, and 13 bases lay outside the gene matches. The CDR3 consists of 16 residues.

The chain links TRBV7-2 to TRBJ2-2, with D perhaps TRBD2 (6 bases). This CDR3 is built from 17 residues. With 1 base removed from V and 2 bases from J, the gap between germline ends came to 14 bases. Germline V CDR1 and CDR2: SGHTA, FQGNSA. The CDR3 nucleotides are TGTGCCAGCAGCTTAGGTGGCCAGGGACTTAACACCGGGGAGCTGTTTTTT. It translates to CASSLGGQGLNTGELFF.

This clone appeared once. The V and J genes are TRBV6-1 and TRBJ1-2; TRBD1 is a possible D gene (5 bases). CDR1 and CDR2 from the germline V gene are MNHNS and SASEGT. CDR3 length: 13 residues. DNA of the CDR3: TGTGCGCCAGGGTCTTCTGTTGAATATGGCTACACCTTC. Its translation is CAPGSSVEYGYTF.

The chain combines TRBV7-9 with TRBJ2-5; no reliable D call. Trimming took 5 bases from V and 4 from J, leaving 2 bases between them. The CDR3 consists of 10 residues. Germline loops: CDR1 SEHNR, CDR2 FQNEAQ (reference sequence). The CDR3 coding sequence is TGTGCCAGCAGCCGAGAGACCCAGTACTTC. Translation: CASSRETQYF.

The CDR3 nucleotides are TGTGCCATCACAGGAGGGGGGGGCAATGAGCAGTTCTTC. It codes for CAITGGGGNEQFF. V is TRBV10-3 and J is TRBJ2-1; D might be TRBD2 (7 bases). Between the trimmed V and J ends, which lost 7 bases and 6 bases, there was a span of 13 bases. CDR1 is ENHRY, CDR2 SYGVKD, per germline. The CDR3 covers 13 residues.